The clone carrying this T cell receptor (beta chain) was detected ten times or more. This specimen comes from a study of T cells after posttransplantation cyclophosphamide. Germline CDR1 is SGHNT and CDR2 is YYREEE (reference sequence). CDR3 length: 15 residues. Trimming cost V 0 bases and J 4 bases; bases outside gene matches: 5. Only in-frame clones appear in the TCRdb table, and some are missing; sequencing was by immunoSEQ multiplex PCR. The sample holds about 40,000 clones, and no clone turns up only once. The sample comprised PBMCs. The V and J genes are TRBV5-4 and TRBJ1-2; TRBD1 agrees at 8 bases. The receptor's source is a man in his thirties or forties in good health and a related stem cell transplant donor. The CDR3 loop reads CASSLVGTGLYGYTF. The CDR3 DNA is TGTGCCAGCAGCTTGGTAGGGACAGGACTCTATGGCTACACCTTC.